The rows below give T cell receptor beta chains drawn from one sample of a study of shared clonotypes between healthy human individuals. The method was immunoSEQ multiplex PCR; TCRdb's version includes in-frame clones alone and lacks a portion of them. The profile covers some 2,500,000 clones, with 85% to 95% appearing a single time and more than 0.35% taken by the ten largest. What was sequenced was naive CD4+ T cells from PBMCs. These receptors were taken from a man younger than 30 in good health. Some clones in this sample may be carry-over from other donors' samples. CDR3s include the opening cysteine and the closing phenylalanine or tryptophan. The order of the fields is J gene, D gene, V gene, clone size, CDR3 DNA, CDR3 protein. A D gene is named only where the DNA matches it firmly. Rows give clone size only sometimes, using once, few, many, or a class for an expanded clone.

TRBJ2-1 | . | TRBV5-1 | . | TGCGCCAGCAGCTTCCCTGTCTTTGGCGGCTACAATGAGCAGTTCTTC | CASSFPVFGGYNEQFF
TRBJ2-1 | . | TRBV6-1 | . | TGTGCCAGCAGTGAAGCTGGATCCCGGGACGAGCAGTTCTTC | CASSEAGSRDEQFF
TRBJ1-2 | TRBD1 | TRBV6-5 | . | TGTGCCAGCAGTTACTCGTATACAGGGGGGTATGGCTACACCTTC | CASSYSYTGGYGYTF
TRBJ1-3 | . | TRBV11-2 | . | TGTGCCAGCAGCACAGAGGGCCCTGGGGGGCATTTCGGAAACACCATATATTTT | CASSTEGPGGHFGNTIYF
TRBJ1-5 | TRBD1 | TRBV7-8 | . | TGTGCCAGCAGCCGGACAGGACATCAGCCCCAGCATTTT | CASSRTGHQPQHF
TRBJ2-6 | . | TRBV18 | . | TGTGCCAGCTCGAAAACTGGGGCCAACGTCCTGACTTTC | CASSKTGANVLTF
TRBJ1-1 | . | TRBV28 | once | TGTGCCAGCAGTTCCCCCACGCGCGGATTAGATGAAGCTTTCTTT | CASSSPTRGLDEAFF
TRBJ2-7 | . | TRBV6-5 | once | TGTGCCAGCAGTTACGGGGGCCAGGACTACGAGCAGTACTTC | CASSYGGQDYEQYF
TRBJ1-1 | TRBD1 | TRBV28 | . | TGTGCCAGCAGTTCCTGGAGGGGGCGAATCACTGAAGCTTTCTTT | CASSSWRGRITEAFF
TRBJ2-5 | TRBD1 | TRBV9 | . | TGTGCCAGCAGCCAGCGACAGGGGACCCAAGAGACCCAGTACTTC | CASSQRQGTQETQYF
TRBJ1-3 | . | TRBV28 | few | TGTGCCAGCACCCGACCGGGACACTCTGGAAACACCATATATTTT | CASTRPGHSGNTIYF
TRBJ2-3 | TRBD2 | TRBV28 | once | TGTGCCAGCATCCCTTGGGGTGGCTTAGCGGGAGGTACGCAGTATTTT | CASIPWGGLAGGTQYF
TRBJ2-5 | . | TRBV6-6 | . | TGTGCCAGCAGTTACAAGCCGGACTGGCCTCGGGAGACCCAGTACTTC | CASSYKPDWPRETQYF
TRBJ1-3 | TRBD1 | TRBV2 | . | TGTGCCAGCAGTTTCGGGACAGGGGGACGCATCGGCACCATATATTTT | CASSFGTGGRIGTIYF
TRBJ1-4 | . | TRBV28 | . | TGTGCCAGCAGTGCCCCCGGGGGGACTAATGAAAAACTGTTTTTT | CASSAPGGTNEKLFF
TRBJ2-4 | . | TRBV19 | . | TGTGCCAGTGGCGACATACCCTCAACCAAAAACATTCAGTACTTC | CASGDIPSTKNIQYF
TRBJ1-1 | . | TRBV6-6 | . | TGTGCCAGCAGTTACTCGAGTGGAAAAAGGGCTGAAGCTTTCTTT | CASSYSSGKRAEAFF
TRBJ2-5 | . | TRBV2 | . | TGTGCCAGCAGGTCGGACTTGAGGACCCAGTACTTC | CASRSDLRTQYF
TRBJ1-6 | . | TRBV28 | . | TGTGCCAGCAGACACAACCAGACCGGGACGGGCTATAATTCACCCCTCCACTTT | CASRHNQTGTGYNSPLHF
TRBJ2-7 | . | TRBV6-1 | . | TGTGCCAGCGATATTAGCTTCTCCTACGAGCAGTACTTC | CASDISFSYEQYF
TRBJ1-2 | . | TRBV5-4 | . | TGTGCCAGCAGCTTGGAGGCGAGGCAAACCGTCTATGGCTACACCTTC | CASSLEARQTVYGYTF
TRBJ2-1 | . | TRBV5-1 | . | TGCGCCAGCAAGGATCCTGGGGGCTCCTACAATGAGCAGTTCTTC | CASKDPGGSYNEQFF
TRBJ2-1 | . | TRBV11-3 | . | TGTGCCAGCAGCTACCGCTCACTCCGGTCGGATGAGCAGTTCTTC | CASSYRSLRSDEQFF
TRBJ1-5 | TRBD1 | TRBV19 | . | TGTGCCAGTAGTTCCCTGGGGACAGGGAGCAATCAGCCCCAGCATTTT | CASSSLGTGSNQPQHF
TRBJ2-7 | . | TRBV28 | . | TGTGCCAGCAGCTCTAGCCATACCGGTGGGTACGAGCAGTACTTC | CASSSSHTGGYEQYF
TRBJ2-7 | . | TRBV10-3 | . | TGTGCCATCAGTGGAAGCTACGAGCAGTACTTC | CAISGSYEQYF
TRBJ2-7 | . | TRBV30 | . | TGTGCCTGGAGTGTTCGAGGGCCCCCCTACGAGCAGTACTTC | CAWSVRGPPYEQYF
TRBJ1-3 | . | TRBV12-5 | . | TGTGCTAGTAGTAACTCTGGAAACACCATATATTTT | CASSNSGNTIYF
TRBJ2-3 | TRBD1 | TRBV18 | once | TGTGCCAGCTCGCTAACAGGGGATCATGTGTCCACAGATACGCAGTATTTT | CASSLTGDHVSTDTQYF
TRBJ1-2 | TRBD1 | TRBV7-9 | few | TGTGCCAGCACCCCCACAGGGGGAAACTATGGCTACACCTTC | CASTPTGGNYGYTF
TRBJ2-3 | . | TRBV28 | . | TGTGCCAGCAGTTTCGCGGCGGGATCCACAGATACGCAGTATTTT | CASSFAAGSTDTQYF
TRBJ2-5 | . | TRBV28 | once | TGTGCCAGCAGTGGAGGTCAAAACCAAGAGACCCAGTACTTC | CASSGGQNQETQYF
TRBJ2-3 | TRBD2 | TRBV5-1 | . | TGCGCCAGCAGAAATAGCGGGAGAACAGATACGCAGTATTTT | CASRNSGRTDTQYF
TRBJ1-3 | . | TRBV9 | few | TGTGCCAGCAGCGCCGACAGGGGAAACACCATATATTTT | CASSADRGNTIYF
TRBJ2-7 | . | TRBV4-1 | . | TGCGCCAGCAGCCCTGCGGGGGACAAGGGGGGCTACGAGCAGTACTTC | CASSPAGDKGGYEQYF
TRBJ1-2 | . | TRBV28 | . | TGTGCCAGCAGTTTCGGGTTACAGATTTATGGCTACACCTTC | CASSFGLQIYGYTF
TRBJ2-3 | . | TRBV19 | . | TGTGCCAGTAGTATGTATGGCGGTCCCAACACAGATACGCAGTATTTT | CASSMYGGPNTDTQYF
TRBJ2-7 | . | TRBV15 | . | TGTGCCACCAGCAGAGTGGGGACCGAGCAGTACTTC | CATSRVGTEQYF
TRBJ1-2 | TRBD1 | TRBV29-1 | . | TGCAGCGTTGAAAAACAGGGACAGGATCCCCCCTATGGCTACACCTTC | CSVEKQGQDPPYGYTF
TRBJ2-2 | TRBD1 | TRBV10-3 | . | TGTGCCACCTCGGACAGGGAAGACACCGGGGAGCTGTTTTTT | CATSDREDTGELFF
TRBJ1-1 | . | TRBV28 | . | TGTGCCAGCAGTTCGCCCGGGACGGCCGAACGAAGAATAGAAGCTTTCTTT | CASSSPGTAERRIEAFF
TRBJ1-3 | . | TRBV21-1 | . | TGTGCCAGCAGCGGAATGCGGGGGGGGTTCGGAAACACCATATATTTT | CASSGMRGGFGNTIYF
TRBJ2-7 | TRBD2 | TRBV15 | . | TGTGCCACCAGCAGAGAAATAGCGGGGGGAGGCGAGCAGTACTTC | CATSREIAGGGEQYF
TRBJ1-1 | . | TRBV28 | . | TGTGCCAGCAGTGGGGCTTACACTGAAGCTTTCTTT | CASSGAYTEAFF
TRBJ1-5 | . | TRBV19 | . | TGTGCCAGTACGGACAGTAATCAGCCCCAGCATTTT | CASTDSNQPQHF
TRBJ1-5 | . | TRBV19 | . | TGTGCCAGTAGTATATTATGGGATCAGCCCCAGCATTTT | CASSILWDQPQHF